One sample yielded the 29 T cell receptor beta chains listed below, sequenced in a study of CD8 T cells in ankylosing spondylitis. Their antigens are not known. Broader study findings: What seemed typical of ankylosing spondylitis blood was a TCR beta motif built from about eight highly homologous variants.

Each CDR3 protein is one row after TCRdb ran MiXCR on the 5' RACE reads. This table has approximately 400,000 distinct CDR3 sequences, approximately 17% appearing once. The sequenced sample consisted of blood, either unsorted or a sorted T cell fraction (not recorded which). The receptors here all came from a male donor with ankylosing spondylitis.

This clonotype was counted only a few times. V usage is TRBV24-1 and J usage is TRBJ1-5; D is perhaps TRBD1 (5 bases). V was shortened by 2 bases and J by 1 base, with 11 bases between the two germline ends. The CDR3 contains 16 residues. The V gene's germline CDR1 is KGHDR and CDR2 SFDVKD. The CDR3 sequence is CATSDSGGGSNQPQHF. The CDR3 DNA reads as TGTGCCACCAGTGATTCAGGCGGGGGGAGCAATCAGCCCCAGCATTTT.

On this clonotype: An end of the junction differs from the germline gene, which may be a read error. The V and J genes are TRBV2 and TRBJ1-2; D gene uncertain. This CDR3 spans 13 amino acids. Germline CDR1 reads SNHLY; CDR2 reads FYNNEI. CDR3 in DNA: TGTGCCAGCAGTCAAGCTCTTAACTATGGCTACACCTTC. Translated: CASSQALNYGYTF.

The J gene is TRBJ2-7, the V gene TRBV6-1; D may be TRBD1 (6 bases). V was trimmed by 8 bases and J by 2 bases, leaving 10 bases between them. This CDR3 is 12 amino acids long. Germline CDR1 reads MNHNS; CDR2 reads SASEGT. The CDR3 nucleotides are TGTGCCAGCGGACAGTCTCCCTACGAGCAGTACTTC. Protein: CASGQSPYEQYF.

The V gene is TRBV20-1, the J gene TRBJ1-6, with D possibly TRBD1 on 5 matching bases. CDR1 is DFQATT and CDR2 is SNEGSKA in the germline V gene (reference sequence). Trimming cost V 6 bases and J 4 bases, with 16 bases left between them. The CDR3 totals 15 residues. CDR3 in amino acids: CSAPERGEYNSPLHF. The DNA of the CDR3 is TGCAGTGCCCCGGAGCGGGGGGAATATAATTCACCCCTCCACTTT.

This clonotype showed up just a few times. This sequence joins TRBV11-2 and TRBJ1-1, with D perhaps TRBD1 (6 bases). Germline assignment: CDR1 SGHAT and CDR2 FQNNGV. The CDR3 totals 14 residues. Trimming took 5 bases from V and 8 from J, leaving 18 bases between them. CDR3 coding DNA: TGTGCCAGCAGCGCCAGCACAGGGATCACCGAAGCTTTCTTT. Its translation: CASSASTGITEAFF.

The chain combines TRBV6-1 with TRBJ2-3; D uncertain. V was clipped by 7 bases and J by 3 bases, with 2 bases between them. In germline, CDR1 is MNHNS, CDR2 SASEGT. The CDR3 runs to 10 residues. The CDR3 nucleotides read TGTGCCAGCATGACAGATACGCAGTATTTT. Residues: CASMTDTQYF.

The rearrangement joins TRBV5-5 to TRBJ2-5, with TRBD2 matching over 7 bases. Losses at the gene ends were 0 bases for V and 5 bases for J; bases not matched to a gene: 7. CDR1 SGHKS and CDR2 YYEKEE come from the germline V gene (reference sequence). The CDR3 covers 15 residues. Here the CDR3 reads CASSLESGGGETQYF. CDR3 DNA: TGTGCCAGCAGCTTGGAGTCGGGAGGAGGGGAGACCCAGTACTTC.

This clonotype was seen only a few times. The genes are TRBV5-1 and TRBJ2-1, with 9 bases that match TRBD1. The J segment lost 12 bases and the V segment lost 4 bases, leaving 8 bases of the junction unmatched. The CDR3 contains 13 residues. Germline lookup yields CDR1 SGHRS and CDR2 YFSETQ. The DNA of the CDR3 is TGCGCCAGCAGCGTGACAGGGGGATCGGGGCAGTTCTTC. Amino acids: CASSVTGGSGQFF. The whole variable domain, filled in from reference TRBV5-1 and TRBJ2-1, reads KAGVTQTPRYLIKTRGQQVTLSCSPISGHRSVSWYQQTPGQGLQFLFEYFSETQRNKGNFPGRFSGRQFSNSRSEMNVSTLELGDSALYLCASSVTGGSGQFFGPGTRLTVL.

The chain links TRBV20-1 to TRBJ1-5; a weak D match, TRBD1 (5 bases). There are 12 residues in the CDR3. CDR1 is DFQATT, CDR2 SNEGSKA, per germline (reference sequence). The V end was cut by 6 bases, the J end by 9 bases, with 15 bases between. CDR3 DNA: TGCAGTGCGCCGACGACCGGGGGGCCCCAGCATTTT. This codes for CSAPTTGGPQHF.

The J gene is TRBJ1-6, the V gene TRBV20-1; 7 bases are shared with TRBD1. The V segment lost 2 bases and the J segment 6 bases; nucleotides outside the gene matches: 4. The V gene's germline CDR1 is DFQATT and CDR2 SNEGSKA (reference sequence). The CDR3 covers 14 residues. The CDR3 coding sequence is TGCAGTGCTAGAACGGACAGGATTAATTCACCCCTCCACTTT. Its protein is CSARTDRINSPLHF.

The genes are TRBV20-1 and TRBJ1-1, with D tentatively TRBD1 (5 bases). CDR1 is DFQATT, CDR2 SNEGSKA, per germline (reference sequence). The germline V and J ends were trimmed by 7 bases and 1 base, with 13 bases remaining between them. The CDR3 contains 13 residues. The chain's CDR3 is CSGTGAANTEAFF. CDR3 sequence (DNA): TGCAGTGGGACCGGGGCAGCGAACACTGAAGCTTTCTTT.

This clonotype has only a few counts. The genes are TRBV5-1 and TRBJ2-3, with TRBD2 matching 8 bases. Per the germline V gene, CDR1 is SGHRS and CDR2 is YFSETQ. V gave up 4 bases and J gave up 1 base; unmatched junction bases: 8. This CDR3 is 16 amino acids long. The CDR3 loop reads CASSPPSGGGTDTQYF. The CDR3 nucleotides read TGCGCCAGCAGCCCTCCCAGCGGGGGAGGCACAGATACGCAGTATTTT.

This clonotype was counted between two and nine times. The chain carries TRBV15 and TRBJ2-5; 12 bases line up with TRBD2. CDR3 size: 18 residues. J lost 4 bases, V lost 0 bases, and 9 bases had no gene match. The germline V gene encodes CDR1 LNHNV and CDR2 YYDKDF (reference sequence). Here the CDR3 DNA reads TGTGCCACCAGCAGAGAGCGGGCTAGCGGGGGGGCCTTAGAGACCCAGTACTTC. Its protein product is CATSRERASGGALETQYF.

This clonotype has a handful of counts. This chain joins TRBV20-1 and TRBJ2-7; no firm D call. Germline CDR1 reads DFQATT; CDR2 reads SNEGSKA (reference sequence). The CDR3 length is 15 residues. Trimming stripped 3 bases from V and 1 base from J, with 16 bases between. The CDR3 DNA reads TGCAGTGCTAGCCCCTCGTGGACCGGTTCCTACGAGCAGTACTTC. This translates into CSASPSWTGSYEQYF.

The chain carries TRBV10-3 and TRBJ2-5; TRBD1 or TRBD2 may be the D gene (5 bases each). V lost 3 bases and J 3 bases, leaving 11 bases between the germline ends. CDR1 and CDR2 from the germline V gene are ENHRY and SYGVKD. CDR3 length: 14 amino acids. CDR3 protein: CAISDGTTEETQYF. The CDR3, as DNA: TGTGCCATCAGTGACGGGACGACGGAAGAGACCCAGTACTTC.

The chain combines TRBV6-2 or TRBV6-3 with TRBJ2-7; 9 nucleotides agree with TRBD1. With V trimmed by 2 bases and J by 6 bases, 8 bases remained unmatched. Germline CDR1 MNHEY, CDR2 SVGEGT. The CDR3 loop spans 15 amino acids. The CDR3 bases are TGTGCCAGCAGTTACCGGATTACAGGGGGCTCCGAGCAGTACTTC. The encoded protein is CASSYRITGGSEQYF.

This clonotype was picked up a small number of times. The gene calls are TRBV20-1 and TRBJ1-2, with TRBD1 matching over 10 bases. V was pared by 3 bases and J by 12 bases, with 7 bases of the junction left unmatched. This CDR3 region has 12 residues. The germline V gene encodes CDR1 DFQATT and CDR2 SNEGSKA (reference sequence). CDR3 sequence reads: CSARGDRGQDTF. In nucleotides, the CDR3 is TGCAGTGCTAGGGGAGACAGGGGGCAGGACACCTTC.

The chain recombines TRBV2 with TRBJ2-2; the match to TRBD1 covers 8 bases. Unmatched junction bases numbered 9, after V lost 0 bases and J lost 6 bases. CDR3 length: 17 amino acids. Germline-derived CDR1 and CDR2 are SNHLY and FYNNEI. The CDR3 DNA sequence: TGTGCCAGCAGTGAAGCGTCCAGGGGGCACTCTCCCGGGGAGCTGTTTTTT. Its protein product is CASSEASRGHSPGELFF.

This clonotype came up a few times. V and J are TRBV29-1 and TRBJ2-7, with D perhaps matching TRBD1 or TRBD2 (7 bases each). The V end was cut by 3 bases, the J end by 5 bases, with 14 bases between. Germline V lookup: CDR1 SQVTM, CDR2 ANQGSEA. This CDR3 region has 13 residues. The DNA for the CDR3 is TGCAGCGTTGAGGCAGGGGGGGACGACGAGCAGTACTTC. Its protein product is CSVEAGGDDEQYF.

This clonotype was seen repeatedly, ten times or more. The chain couples TRBV4-1 to TRBJ2-7; 9 bases match TRBD1. CDR1 is MGHRA and CDR2 is YSYEKL in the germline V gene. The V and J ends lost 0 bases and 3 bases, in that order; junction bases with no gene match: 3. CDR3 length: 15 residues. The DNA of the CDR3 is TGCGCCAGCAGCCAAGAGGACAGGGGAGTCTACGAGCAGTACTTC. It yields the protein CASSQEDRGVYEQYF.

This clonotype came up many times. A read error may account for a junction end that differs from germline. The gene calls are TRBV5-1 and TRBJ2-1; 9 bases fit TRBD2. The length of the CDR3 is 15 residues. Germline CDR1 reads SGHRS; CDR2 reads YFSETQ. The CDR3 spells CASSLGAGGYNEQFF. CDR3 bases: TGTGCCAGCAGCTTGGGTGCGGGGGGGTACAATGAGCAGTTCTTC.

This sequence joins TRBV4-2 and TRBJ1-5; 10 nucleotides align to TRBD1. The germline gives CDR1 LGHNA, CDR2 YNFKEQ. J was trimmed by 3 bases and V by 4 bases; bases with no gene match: 6. The CDR3 runs 16 residues. The CDR3 protein is CASSPTGTGDNQPQHF. CDR3 sequence (DNA): TGTGCCAGCAGCCCCACCGGGACAGGGGACAATCAGCCCCAGCATTTT.

This clonotype was seen a handful of times. This chain connects TRBV18 to TRBJ1-1, with unresolved D. Trimming took off 3 bases at V and 7 bases at J, with 12 bases between the two ends. The germline gives CDR1 KGHSH, CDR2 LQKENI. The CDR3 is 13 amino acids. This CDR3 reads CASSPAGQVEAFF. CDR3 nucleotides: TGTGCCAGCTCACCCGCCGGGCAGGTTGAAGCTTTCTTT.

This clonotype has at least ten counts. This rearrangement joins TRBV12-3 or TRBV12-4 to TRBJ2-5; the D gene is possibly TRBD1 (6 bases). Trimming removed 5 bases at V and 3 bases at J, with 10 bases between. CDR3 length: 13 amino acids. The CDR3 region is CASSTHREETQYF. CDR3 DNA: TGTGCCAGCAGTACTCACAGGGAAGAGACCCAGTACTTC.

The DNA of the CDR3 is TGTGCCAGCAGTCCCCCGGGGGACGGCTACACCTTC. It codes for CASSPPGDGYTF. This chain joins TRBV28 and TRBJ1-2; possibly TRBD1 for D (5 bases). Germline V gives CDR1 MDHEN, CDR2 SYDVKM. V was pared by 5 bases and J by 8 bases, with 12 bases between. This CDR3 is built from 12 residues.

The V and J genes are TRBV5-1 and TRBJ2-5; 9 bases line up with TRBD2. The CDR3 spans 15 residues. Trimming cost V 0 bases and J 2 bases; bases outside gene matches: 2. Germline V CDR1 and CDR2: SGHRS, YFSETQ. Here the CDR3 reads CASSLGLAAQETQYF. The CDR3 DNA sequence: TGCGCCAGCAGCTTGGGACTAGCGGCACAAGAGACCCAGTACTTC.

This clonotype was observed a few times. The rearrangement joins TRBV5-1 to TRBJ1-1; the D gene is possibly TRBD1 (6 bases). The length of the CDR3 is 14 residues. The germline CDR1 and CDR2 sequences are SGHRS and YFSETQ. V lost 3 bases and J 4 bases, leaving 13 bases between the germline ends. The CDR3 loop is CASSSTLGGTEAFF. CDR3 sequence (DNA): TGCGCCAGCAGCTCTACTCTAGGGGGCACTGAAGCTTTCTTT.

This chain joins TRBV28 and TRBJ2-1; the D is unclear. Trimming took 2 bases from V and 8 from J, leaving 13 bases between them. There are 14 residues in the CDR3. Germline CDR1 and CDR2: MDHEN and SYDVKM. In DNA, the CDR3 is TGTGCCAGCAGTTTACCTAACCCCCGCGATGAGCAGTTCTTC. Its translation is CASSLPNPRDEQFF.

This clonotype was seen ten or more times. The gene calls are TRBV7-6 and TRBJ2-2; unclear D gene. The germline CDR1 and CDR2 sequences are SGHVS and FNYEAQ. CDR3 length: 14 residues. The ends were cut back, 5 bases at V and 6 bases at J, with 13 bases in the middle. CDR3: CASSQAVTAGELFF. The CDR3 DNA sequence: TGTGCCAGCAGCCAGGCGGTGACGGCCGGGGAGCTGTTTTTT. Full variable domain (remainder filled in from reference TRBV7-6 and TRBJ2-2): GAGVSQSPRYKVTKRGQDVALRCDPISGHVSLYWYRQALGQGPEFLTYFNYEAQQDKSGLPNDRFSAERPEGSISTLTIQRTEQRDSAMYRCASSQAVTAGELFFGEGSRLTVL.